These 26 T cell receptor beta chains share one sample of origin, sequenced in a study of cytomegalovirus exposure and HLA in healthy donors (dated by TCRdb to about 2017). Preparation of the library involved the immunoSEQ multiplex PCR assay. The multiplex PCR relied on a mix of 60 forward primers for TCR Vbeta segments and 13 reverse primers for TCR Jbeta segments. The immuneACCESS repertoire file appears here via TCRdb, limited to in-frame rearrangements. These files lack a portion of the clones; in checked studies, under half of the deficit traces to unresolved V genes, and the cause of the others is not known. The sample table records roughly 100,000 clones; roughly 80% of these occur just once. Of the sample, roughly 1.5% is held by the ten largest clones. The sequenced material came from PBMCs. These receptors were collected from a man in his fifties in good health and CMV-seronegative.

This chain links TRBV7-9 with TRBJ2-7; TRBD2 agrees at 8 bases. J gave up 7 bases and V 4 bases, and 3 bases lay outside the gene matches. The CDR3 loop spans 12 amino acids. Germline V gene data show CDR1 as SEHNR and CDR2 as FQNEAQ (reference sequence). DNA of the CDR3: TGTGCCAGCAGCTCTACGGGGGGGGAGCAGTACGTC. Amino acids: CASSSTGGEQYV.

The gene calls are TRBV28 and TRBJ1-2; a weak D match, TRBD1 (5 bases). Per germline, CDR1 MDHEN and CDR2 SYDVKM. The CDR3 has 13 residues. The V and J ends lost 5 bases and 4 bases respectively, with 11 bases between them. For the CDR3, the DNA is TGTGCCAGCAGTCTGACAGAGATCTATGGCTACACCTTC. It yields the protein CASSLTEIYGYTF.

This clone was found once. The chain uses TRBV6-1 and TRBJ1-2; 7 positions agree with TRBD1. Trimming cost V 2 bases and J 4 bases; bases outside gene matches: 1. Germline assignment: CDR1 MNHNS and CDR2 SASEGT. The CDR3 length is 13 residues. The CDR3 here is CASSETGVYGYTF. The CDR3, as DNA: TGTGCCAGCAGTGAAACAGGGGTCTATGGCTACACCTTC.

The chain is built from TRBV13 and TRBJ2-5; tentatively, D is TRBD2 (6 bases). Germline V gene lookup returns CDR1 PRHDT and CDR2 FYEKMQ (reference sequence). With 1 base removed from V and 1 base from J, the gap between germline ends came to 7 bases. CDR3 length: 14 residues. This CDR3 reads CASSLEGLQETQYF. The CDR3 DNA is TGTGCCAGCAGCTTAGAGGGACTCCAAGAGACCCAGTACTTC.

This rearrangement joins TRBV7-9 to TRBJ1-5, with a weak D call TRBD1 (5 bases). Germline-derived CDR1 and CDR2 are SEHNR and FQNEAQ (reference sequence). V was trimmed by 4 bases and J by 4 bases, leaving 20 bases between them. There are 17 residues in the CDR3. In DNA, the CDR3 is TGTGCCAGCAGCTCCGACTGGGACGGGCGGGGAAATCAGCCCCAGCATTTT. It translates to CASSSDWDGRGNQPQHF.

The gene calls are TRBV27 and TRBJ1-2, with 8 bases fitting TRBD1. There are 17 residues in the CDR3. The V segment lost 0 bases and the J segment 4 bases; nucleotides outside the gene matches: 10. The germline CDR1 and CDR2 sequences are MNHEY and SMNVEV (reference sequence). CDR3 nucleotide sequence: TGTGCCAGCAGTTTATCCCCCCCCGGGACAGGCTTCTATGGCTACACCTTC. It encodes CASSLSPPGTGFYGYTF.

The gene calls are TRBV6-5 and TRBJ1-2; no clear D. Trimming stripped 0 bases from V and 5 bases from J, with 7 bases between. Germline assignment: CDR1 MNHEY and CDR2 SVGAGI. The CDR3 has 13 amino acids. The CDR3 region is CASSYSAGYGYTF. Here the CDR3 DNA reads TGTGCCAGCAGTTACTCAGCAGGATATGGCTACACCTTC.

The chain employs TRBV5-1 and TRBJ2-3; D is possibly TRBD2 (6 bases). Germline CDR1 is SGHRS and CDR2 is YFSETQ. Trimming shortened V by 4 bases and J by 1 base, and 16 bases separated the two germline ends. CDR3 size: 16 residues. The CDR3 DNA reads as TGCGCCAGCAGCCCCTCATCGGGACTTCGCACAGATACGCAGTATTTT. Its protein product is CASSPSSGLRTDTQYF.

The chain combines TRBV18 with TRBJ1-2; TRBD1 aligns across 8 bases. The CDR3 runs 15 residues. After removal of 2 bases from V and 5 bases from J, the junction contained 7 bases not matched to a gene. The germline V gene encodes CDR1 KGHSH and CDR2 LQKENI. The CDR3 DNA sequence: TGTGCCAGCTCACCATCCCAGGGGGCCTCGTATGGCTACACCTTC. Translated, it gives CASSPSQGASYGYTF.

A single count supports this clone. J is TRBJ2-1 and V is TRBV6-5; D possibly corresponds to TRBD1 (6 bases). V shed 6 bases and J shed 1 base, with 13 bases lying between them. Per germline, CDR1 MNHEY and CDR2 SVGAGI. The CDR3 is 15 residues long. The CDR3 here is CASRPGQLSYNEQFF. Here the CDR3 DNA reads TGTGCCAGCAGACCGGGACAATTGTCCTACAATGAGCAGTTCTTC.

The chain has TRBV28 and TRBJ1-2; D perhaps matches TRBD1 (5 bases). The germline V gene has CDR1 MDHEN and CDR2 SYDVKM. This CDR3 has 15 residues. Trimming cost V 5 bases and J 4 bases, with 17 bases left between them. The CDR3, as DNA: TGTGCCAGCAGTCCCGGGGGATTAGATCGCTATGGCTACACCTTC. Translated, it gives CASSPGGLDRYGYTF.

The chain combines TRBV6-5 with TRBJ1-5; 8 nucleotides line up with TRBD1. Germline lookup yields CDR1 MNHEY and CDR2 SVGAGI. J was trimmed by 6 bases and V by 4 bases; bases with no gene match: 2. CDR3 length equals 13 residues. Written as DNA, the CDR3 is TGTGCCAGCAGTTTCAGGGGGCCTCAGCCCCAGCATTTT. Protein product: CASSFRGPQPQHF.

V and J are TRBV28 and TRBJ2-1; possibly TRBD1 for D (6 bases). Germline CDR1 reads MDHEN; CDR2 reads SYDVKM. The CDR3 totals 16 residues. V was pared by 7 bases and J by 0 bases, with 16 bases between. The CDR3 DNA reads as TGTGCCAGCACCGAATTAGGGGGTAGCTCCTACAATGAGCAGTTCTTC. It codes for CASTELGGSSYNEQFF.

This clone showed up just once. The chain couples TRBV19 to TRBJ1-5; 9 bases are a match to TRBD1. With V trimmed by 2 bases and J by 3 bases, 5 bases remained unmatched. The CDR3 is made up of 16 amino acids. In germline, CDR1 is LNHDA, CDR2 SQIVND (reference sequence). CDR3: CASSIIQGANNQPQHF. CDR3 sequence (DNA): TGTGCCAGTAGTATAATACAGGGGGCGAACAATCAGCCCCAGCATTTT.

The chain joins TRBV6-1 to TRBJ1-1, with 7 bases identical to TRBD1. Trimming cost V 5 bases and J 4 bases; bases outside gene matches: 7. Germline CDR1 MNHNS, CDR2 SASEGT. The CDR3 totals 14 residues. Written as DNA, the CDR3 is TGTGCCAGCAGTATACAGGGGAGGCTCACTGAAGCTTTCTTT. Translating it yields CASSIQGRLTEAFF.

The chain joins TRBV5-1 to TRBJ1-2; D remains ambiguous. The CDR3 sequence is 15 residues long. Germline V gene data show CDR1 as SGHRS and CDR2 as YFSETQ. The V gene lost 3 bases and the J gene lost 6 bases, with 18 bases spanning the gap. CDR3 nucleotide sequence: TGCGCCAGCAGCTCCTATAAGCACGGGTTGGATGGCTACACCTTC. It is translated as CASSSYKHGLDGYTF.

A single count supports this clone. The chain couples TRBV7-9 to TRBJ1-2, with D perhaps matching TRBD1 (6 bases). The CDR3 runs to 14 residues. Per germline, CDR1 SEHNR and CDR2 FQNEAQ (reference sequence). Trimming removed 6 bases from V and 8 bases from J, with 19 bases in between. The CDR3 DNA reads as TGTGCCAGCAGAACTACAACAGGGCAGCGCGGCTACACCTTC. Protein: CASRTTTGQRGYTF.

The J gene is TRBJ1-2, the V gene TRBV10-3; D is unresolved. This CDR3 has 12 residues. CDR1 is ENHRY, CDR2 SYGVKD, per germline. Trimming pared 8 bases from V and 6 bases from J, leaving 13 bases between. In DNA form, the CDR3 reads TGTGCCATCCGGGGAGACTCCGATGGCTACACCTTC. Translation gives CAIRGDSDGYTF.

The chain has TRBV14 and TRBJ2-7; D might be TRBD2 (5 bases). The V and J ends lost 0 bases and 5 bases respectively, with 11 bases between them. Germline loops: CDR1 SGHDN, CDR2 FVKESK. The CDR3 consists of 14 residues. CDR3 in amino acids: CASSQEVSGNEQYF. CDR3 sequence (DNA): TGTGCCAGCAGCCAAGAAGTGTCGGGGAACGAGCAGTACTTC. The variable domain in full, with the rest retrieved from reference TRBV14 and TRBJ2-7, is EAGVTQFPSHSVIEKGQTVTLRCDPISGHDNLYWYRRVMGKEIKFLLHFVKESKQDESGMPNNRFLAERTGGTYSTLKVQPAELEDSGVYFCASSQEVSGNEQYFGPGTRLTVT.

The CDR3 reads CASSQDGDRSYGYTF. For the CDR3, the DNA is TGTGCCAGCAGCCAAGATGGCGACAGATCTTATGGCTACACCTTC. The chain links TRBV14 to TRBJ1-2, with D maybe TRBD1 (5 bases). Per germline, CDR1 SGHDN and CDR2 FVKESK. Trimming removed 0 bases from V and 5 bases from J, with 13 bases in between. The CDR3 contains 15 residues.

The chain couples TRBV7-2 to TRBJ1-4, with D hard to call. The germline V and J ends were trimmed by 5 bases and 0 bases, with 7 bases remaining between them. CDR3 length equals 14 residues. Germline V gene sequence: CDR1 SGHTA, CDR2 FQGNSA. CDR3 in DNA: TGTGCCAGCAGCCCACTTCCAACTAATGAAAAACTGTTTTTT. Its protein product is CASSPLPTNEKLFF.

The chain combines TRBV27 with TRBJ1-5, with D possibly matching TRBD1 (5 bases). V lost 6 bases to trimming and J lost 7 bases, with 16 bases between them. The CDR3 has 14 amino acids. Germline CDR1 reads MNHEY; CDR2 reads SMNVEV (reference sequence). The DNA of the CDR3 is TGTGCCAGCAGGCCCGGTGGGGCGGGACAGCCCCAGCATTTT. Translated, it gives CASRPGGAGQPQHF.

J is TRBJ2-5 and V is TRBV20-1; D ambiguous. The CDR3 spans 11 residues. Germline-derived CDR1 and CDR2 are DFQATT and SNEGSKA (reference sequence). Trimming pared 0 bases from V and 6 bases from J, leaving 5 bases between. The CDR3 reads CSARDVQTQYF. The CDR3 DNA follows: TGCAGTGCTAGAGACGTCCAGACCCAGTACTTC.

The V call is TRBV10-3, the J call TRBJ1-1, with D hard to call. This CDR3 spans 16 amino acids. Germline V gene sequence: CDR1 ENHRY, CDR2 SYGVKD. Trimming took off 0 bases at V and 0 bases at J, with 11 bases between the two ends. CDR3 nucleotide sequence: TGTGCCATCAGTGAGTCACGGGTAATAATGAACACTGAAGCTTTCTTT. This sequence encodes CAISESRVIMNTEAFF.

This clone was seen a single time. V and J are TRBV5-1 and TRBJ2-3, with unresolved D. From germline, CDR1 is SGHRS and CDR2 YFSETQ. The ends were cut back, 4 bases at V and 4 bases at J, with 13 bases in the middle. The CDR3 contains 14 residues. The CDR3 DNA reads as TGCGCCAGCAGCCCGCAGTATTCCGCAGATACGCAGTATTTT. This encodes CASSPQYSADTQYF.

The chain has TRBV11-2 and TRBJ1-1, with D unresolved. Between the trimmed V and J ends, which lost 3 bases and 1 base, there was a span of 6 bases. Looked up from germline, CDR1 is SGHAT and CDR2 is FQNNGV. The CDR3 length is 13 residues. This chain's CDR3 is CASSLFRNTEAFF. As DNA, the CDR3 is TGTGCCAGCAGCTTGTTCAGGAACACTGAAGCTTTCTTT.